Following are 6 T cell receptor beta chains from one sample sequenced in a study of response to subunit inactivated influenza vaccine. TCRdb called the RT-PCR reads again in MiXCR, with one record for every CDR3 protein. The sample records roughly 700,000 distinct CDR3 sequences, approximately 15% being singletons. The input for sequencing was PBMCs from blood, taken around two weeks before vaccination. Source of these receptors: a man aged 50 to 59 who received an inactivated influenza vaccine.

With regard to this clonotype: The junction departs from germline at one end; a sequencing error may be responsible. CDR3 bases: TGTGCCAGCAGTTACGAGGGCAGGGGCTCCTACGATGAGCAGTTCTTC. This translates into CASSYEGRGSYDEQFF. This chain connects TRBV6-2 or TRBV6-3 to TRBJ2-1, with a possible D match to TRBD1 (6 bases). Germline V gene sequence: CDR1 MNHEY, CDR2 SVGEGT. The CDR3 consists of 16 residues.

The chain joins TRBV29-1 to TRBJ2-2, with D tentatively TRBD2 (6 bases). The CDR3 is 16 residues long. The germline V gene has CDR1 SQVTM and CDR2 ANQGSEA. The V end lost 6 bases, the J end lost 3 bases, and 20 bases lay between the germline ends. CDR3 coding DNA: TGCAGCGTCTTACCTCCCGAAAGGGAGGACACCGGGGAGCTGTTTTTT. Its translation: CSVLPPEREDTGELFF.

This clonotype was counted ten times or more. V usage is TRBV5-1 and J usage is TRBJ2-2; TRBD1 might be the D (6 bases). Trimming removed 0 bases at V and 4 bases at J, with 10 bases between. Germline assignment: CDR1 SGHRS and CDR2 YFSETQ. The CDR3 consists of 15 residues. CDR3 coding DNA: TGCGCCAGCAGCTTGGGAGAACAGGGCACCGGGGAGCTGTTTTTT. It yields the protein CASSLGEQGTGELFF. Using reference TRBV5-1 and TRBJ2-2 for the parts outside the CDR3, the full variable domain is KAGVTQTPRYLIKTRGQQVTLSCSPISGHRSVSWYQQTPGQGLQFLFEYFSETQRNKGNFPGRFSGRQFSNSRSEMNVSTLELGDSALYLCASSLGEQGTGELFFGEGSRLTVL.

This clonotype was counted ten times or more. The chain employs TRBV20-1 and TRBJ2-5, with D possibly matching TRBD2 (6 bases). The V and J ends lost 3 bases and 3 bases respectively, with 14 bases between them. The germline V gene encodes CDR1 DFQATT and CDR2 SNEGSKA (reference sequence). The CDR3 contains 14 residues. In DNA form, the CDR3 reads TGCAGTGCTAGTCGCGGGACCTTCGAAGAGACCCAGTACTTC. It codes for CSASRGTFEETQYF.

The chain uses TRBV20-1 and TRBJ2-7, with TRBD1 matching over 9 bases. The CDR3 length is 14 residues. CDR1 DFQATT and CDR2 SNEGSKA come from the germline V gene (reference sequence). With 6 bases clipped from V and 0 bases from J, the junction kept 6 bases outside the gene matches. The CDR3 DNA sequence: TGCAGTGCAACCGGGACAGGGCTCTCCTACGAGCAGTACTTC. It is translated as CSATGTGLSYEQYF.

This clonotype was counted between two and nine times. V and J are TRBV4-2 and TRBJ2-5; no clear D. V was clipped by 4 bases and J by 0 bases, with 12 bases between them. The CDR3 extends over 15 amino acids. Germline V lookup: CDR1 LGHNA, CDR2 YNFKEQ. In DNA form, the CDR3 reads TGTGCCAGCAGCCGCCACAGTATAAACCAAGAGACCCAGTACTTC. Protein: CASSRHSINQETQYF.